The 30 T cell receptor beta chains below all came from one sample that was sequenced in a study of cytomegalovirus exposure and HLA in healthy donors. Researchers ran the PCR with 60 Vbeta and 13 Jbeta primers. The method was immunoSEQ multiplex PCR; TCRdb's version includes in-frame clones alone and lacks a portion of them. The sample includes about 130,000 clones, approximately 79% of them seen just once. Input material: PBMCs. These receptors were obtained from a man between 35 and 55 years old in good health and CMV-seropositive.

The rearrangement joins TRBV27 to TRBJ1-5, with TRBD1 as a possible D gene (5 bases). Trimming stripped 5 bases from V and 6 bases from J, with 11 bases between. This CDR3 is built from 13 residues. Germline V gene data show CDR1 as MNHEY and CDR2 as SMNVEV (reference sequence). CDR3 sequence: CASSKGRGQPQHF. Here the CDR3 DNA reads TGTGCCAGCAGTAAGGGTAGGGGTCAGCCCCAGCATTTT.

The chain links TRBV6-1 to TRBJ1-4; no clear D gene. The CDR3 consists of 14 residues. Looked up from germline, CDR1 is MNHNS and CDR2 is SASEGT. Trimming stripped 2 bases from V and 10 bases from J, with 14 bases between. CDR3 residues: CASSELANSRKLFF. The CDR3 DNA follows: TGTGCCAGCAGTGAATTGGCGAACAGCAGAAAACTGTTTTTT.

The V and J genes are TRBV7-9 and TRBJ2-5, with TRBD1 matching 8 bases. V was pared by 3 bases and J by 7 bases, with 13 bases of the junction left unmatched. CDR1 and CDR2 from the germline V gene are SEHNR and FQNEAQ (reference sequence). This CDR3 is 16 amino acids long. CDR3 sequence reads: CASSFRGQGVGVTQYF. The DNA for the CDR3 is TGTGCCAGCAGCTTCCGAGGACAGGGAGTTGGGGTGACCCAGTACTTC.

V and J are TRBV28 and TRBJ2-7, with 13 bases lining up with TRBD2. CDR1 and CDR2 (germline): MDHEN, SYDVKM. J lost 0 bases, V lost 7 bases, and 12 bases had no gene match. The CDR3 sequence is 18 residues long. The chain's CDR3 is CASITKGLAGSYSYEQYF. As DNA, the CDR3 is TGTGCCAGCATCACGAAGGGACTAGCGGGATCCTACTCCTACGAGCAGTACTTC.

This clone was recorded a few times. The chain couples TRBV6-5 to TRBJ2-2; weak D call: TRBD1 (5 bases). The CDR3 totals 12 residues. V lost 6 bases to trimming and J lost 6 bases, with 8 bases between them. The germline CDR1 and CDR2 sequences are MNHEY and SVGAGI. CDR3 region: CASRAGPGELFF. CDR3 DNA: TGTGCCAGCAGGGCAGGGCCCGGGGAGCTGTTTTTT.

The chain joins TRBV28 to TRBJ2-7, with TRBD1 as a possible D gene (6 bases). The germline V gene encodes CDR1 MDHEN and CDR2 SYDVKM. The V end lost 4 bases, the J end lost 2 bases, and 12 bases lay between the germline ends. The CDR3 runs to 14 residues. CDR3 coding DNA: TGTGCCAGCAGTTCCGGACAGCCGGCCTACGAGCAGTACTTC. It codes for CASSSGQPAYEQYF.

This clone was seen a single time. This sequence joins TRBV9 and TRBJ2-3; 9 nucleotides match TRBD2. This CDR3 comprises 14 residues. Germline values: CDR1 SGDLS, CDR2 YYNGEE. CDR3 DNA: TGTGTCAGTCGAGGACTAGCGACCACAGATACGCAGTATTTT. Amino acid sequence: CVSRGLATTDTQYF.

As for this clone: The same CDR3 arises from other DNA sequences in this sample as well. The chain links TRBV27 to TRBJ1-1, with D tentatively TRBD1 (5 bases). The CDR3 is made up of 13 amino acids. V lost 5 bases to trimming and J lost 11 bases, with 18 bases between them. Germline CDR1 reads MNHEY; CDR2 reads SMNVEV (reference sequence). CDR3 in DNA: TGTGCCAGCAGTCTCCAGGCGGGGGTTGAGGCTTTCTTT. Translated: CASSLQAGVEAFF.

The chain links TRBV10-3 to TRBJ2-7, with TRBD1 identical over 9 bases. The CDR3 totals 16 residues. The ends lost 7 bases at V and 0 bases at J; junction bases unmatched: 10. Germline V gives CDR1 ENHRY, CDR2 SYGVKD. CDR3 coding DNA: TGTGCCATCACCGAAAGACAGGGGGGGAGCTCCTACGAGCAGTACTTC. The encoded protein is CAITERQGGSSYEQYF.

V usage is TRBV7-9 and J usage is TRBJ2-3; D call uncertain. The CDR3 length is 16 residues. From germline, CDR1 is SEHNR and CDR2 FQNEAQ (reference sequence). V was cut by 5 bases and J by 3 bases, with 18 bases left in between. The CDR3 spells CASSPAGGFGTDTQYF. CDR3 sequence (DNA): TGTGCCAGCAGCCCGGCCGGTGGTTTCGGGACAGATACGCAGTATTTT. The variable domain in full, with the rest retrieved from reference TRBV7-9 and TRBJ2-3, is DTGVSQNPRHKITKRGQNVTFRCDPISEHNRLYWYRQTLGQGPEFLTYFQNEAQLEKSRLLSDRFSAERPKGSFSTLEIQRTEQGDSAMYLCASSPAGGFGTDTQYFGPGTRLTVL.

This sequence joins TRBV5-1 and TRBJ2-7, with 8 bases fitting TRBD2. Germline V CDR1 and CDR2: SGHRS, YFSETQ. The CDR3 contains 14 residues. V shed 4 bases and J 1 base; nucleotides not matched to a gene: 4. In nucleotides, the CDR3 is TGCGCCAGCAGCCAGCGGGAGCGGTCCTACGAGCAGTACTTC. Its translation is CASSQRERSYEQYF.

The chain uses TRBV5-5 and TRBJ2-7, with D possibly being TRBD2 (6 bases). The CDR3 is made up of 16 amino acids. V was cut by 0 bases and J by 5 bases, with 18 bases left in between. Germline assignment: CDR1 SGHKS and CDR2 YYEKEE (reference sequence). The CDR3 DNA reads TGTGCCAGCAGCTTGGAAGTCGGGGGACCTCGTCACGAGCAGTACTTC. Its translation: CASSLEVGGPRHEQYF.

The chain couples TRBV2 to TRBJ2-7; D might be TRBD1 (6 bases). V gave up 2 bases and J gave up 3 bases, with 17 bases separating them. This CDR3 has 16 amino acids. From germline, CDR1 is SNHLY and CDR2 FYNNEI. The chain's CDR3 is CASSEYGTGFSYEQYF. The CDR3 nucleotides are TGTGCCAGCAGTGAATATGGAACAGGGTTCAGCTACGAGCAGTACTTC.

The rearrangement links TRBV27 to TRBJ2-7, with a possible D match to TRBD2 (6 bases). This CDR3 comprises 14 residues. Trimming took 3 bases from V and 3 from J, leaving 12 bases between them. Germline V gene data show CDR1 as MNHEY and CDR2 as SMNVEV (reference sequence). CDR3 bases: TGTGCCAGCAGTTTGGGAGGTACCCGCTACGAGCAGTACTTC. The encoded protein is CASSLGGTRYEQYF.

The genes are TRBV7-6 and TRBJ2-7, with 7 bases that match TRBD1. The trim removed 1 base at V and 1 base at J, leaving 4 bases unmatched. This CDR3 is built from 15 residues. The germline V gene encodes CDR1 SGHVS and CDR2 FNYEAQ. As DNA, the CDR3 is TGTGCCAGCAGCTTAGGTCCAGGGGGATCCTACGAGCAGTACTTC. Its protein is CASSLGPGGSYEQYF.

This rearrangement joins TRBV6-1 to TRBJ2-7; D perhaps matches TRBD2 (6 bases). Germline V gives CDR1 MNHNS, CDR2 SASEGT. The V gene lost 1 base and the J gene lost 4 bases, with 11 bases spanning the gap. CDR3 length equals 14 residues. CDR3 sequence reads: CASSEVGTLYEQYF. The CDR3 DNA reads TGTGCCAGCAGTGAAGTAGGGACTCTTTACGAGCAGTACTTC.

This chain joins TRBV7-6 and TRBJ2-3, with TRBD2 matching over 7 bases. The germline gives CDR1 SGHVS, CDR2 FNYEAQ. CDR3 length: 17 residues. Unmatched junction bases numbered 14, after V lost 5 bases and J lost 3 bases. CDR3 amino acids: CASSPLSGGEATDTQYF. The CDR3 DNA is TGTGCCAGCAGCCCTTTATCGGGAGGAGAAGCAACAGATACGCAGTATTTT.

This chain connects TRBV28 to TRBJ2-1, with 7 positions matching TRBD2. V gave up 1 base and J gave up 4 bases; unmatched junction bases: 4. The CDR3 runs 15 residues. Germline V gene data show CDR1 as MDHEN and CDR2 as SYDVKM. The CDR3 protein is CASSLSGTTYNEQFF. The CDR3, as DNA: TGTGCCAGCAGTTTATCCGGGACTACATACAATGAGCAGTTCTTC.

This clone has just one count. The chain uses TRBV11-1 and TRBJ2-5; 7 bases match TRBD2. J lost 2 bases, V lost 10 bases, and 13 bases had no gene match. The germline V gene encodes CDR1 SGHAT and CDR2 FQDESV (reference sequence). This CDR3 comprises 15 residues. For the CDR3, the DNA is TGTGCCACTGCAGCGGTAGCGGGCCCTCAAGAGACCCAGTACTTC. Residues: CATAAVAGPQETQYF.

The J gene is TRBJ2-7, the V gene TRBV27, with 8 bases lining up with TRBD2. The CDR3 sequence is 16 residues long. V shed 7 bases, J shed 0 bases, and the junction held 11 bases outside the gene matches. Germline V gene lookup returns CDR1 MNHEY and CDR2 SMNVEV (reference sequence). CDR3 region: CASNIFLSGSSYEQYF. The CDR3 nucleotides are TGTGCCAGCAACATCTTCCTAAGCGGGAGCTCCTACGAGCAGTACTTC.

This clone turned up a few times. V is TRBV6-5 and J is TRBJ2-1; D is ambiguous. V lost 10 bases, J lost 6 bases, and 13 bases lay in between. The CDR3 has 12 amino acids. The germline V gene has CDR1 MNHEY and CDR2 SVGAGI. The CDR3 is CATHSSSNEQFF. CDR3 nucleotides: TGTGCCACCCACAGTAGTTCCAATGAGCAGTTCTTC.

The rearrangement links TRBV29-1 to TRBJ2-7; TRBD1 aligns across 8 bases. The junction had 6 bases not matched to a gene; V was cut back by 5 bases and J by 0 bases. The CDR3 covers 14 residues. Germline V CDR1 and CDR2: SQVTM, ANQGSEA. The CDR3 protein is CSVSGQGSSYEQYF. In DNA, the CDR3 is TGCAGCGTTTCTGGACAGGGAAGCTCCTACGAGCAGTACTTC.

This chain's CDR3 is CASSFQGWGGANTEAFF. The CDR3 DNA follows: TGTGCCAGCAGCTTTCAGGGTTGGGGAGGGGCCAACACTGAAGCTTTCTTT. V and J are TRBV5-6 and TRBJ1-1, with a tentative D call TRBD1 (5 bases). Trimming stripped 2 bases from V and 2 bases from J, with 19 bases between. Germline V CDR1 and CDR2: SGHDT, YYEEEE. The CDR3 contains 17 residues.

In its sample, this clone was seen a few times. J is TRBJ2-7 and V is TRBV5-4; 9 bases map to TRBD1. Germline V gives CDR1 SGHNT, CDR2 YYREEE (reference sequence). The junction had 2 bases not matched to a gene; V was cut back by 1 base and J by 3 bases. The CDR3 covers 14 residues. In DNA, the CDR3 is TGTGCCAGCAGCTTGAAGACAGGGGGCTACGAGCAGTACTTC. Its protein product is CASSLKTGGYEQYF.

The chain joins TRBV9 to TRBJ2-3; the D is unclear. The CDR3 length is 12 residues. The germline CDR1 and CDR2 sequences are SGDLS and YYNGEE. Trimming shortened V by 1 base and J by 3 bases, and 3 bases separated the two germline ends. The CDR3 DNA is TGTGCCAGCAGCGTACAAACAGATACGCAGTATTTT. It codes for CASSVQTDTQYF.

J is TRBJ1-1 and V is TRBV13, with 9 bases matching TRBD1. Losses at the gene ends were 4 bases for V and 5 bases for J; bases not matched to a gene: 8. The CDR3 contains 15 residues. The germline V gene encodes CDR1 PRHDT and CDR2 FYEKMQ (reference sequence). Written as DNA, the CDR3 is TGTGCCAGCAGCTCTTCGACAGGGGGGAGAACTGAAGCTTTCTTT. It translates to CASSSSTGGRTEAFF.

This rearrangement joins TRBV19 to TRBJ2-1; a weak D match, TRBD1 (6 bases). The CDR3 length is 15 residues. Between the trimmed V and J ends, which lost 10 bases and 0 bases, there was a span of 16 bases. Per germline, CDR1 LNHDA and CDR2 SQIVND (reference sequence). The CDR3 DNA reads as TGTGCCATTTCAGAGGGGGTCAGCTCCTACAATGAGCAGTTCTTC. It is translated as CAISEGVSSYNEQFF. Full variable domain (remainder filled in from reference TRBV19 and TRBJ2-1): DGGITQSPKYLFRKEGQNVTLSCEQNLNHDAMYWYRQDPGQGLRLIYYSQIVNDFQKGDIAEGYSVSREKKESFPLTVTSAQKNPTAFYLCAISEGVSSYNEQFFGPGTRLTVL.

The chain recombines TRBV4-1 with TRBJ2-7; TRBD2 matches at 13 bases. Trimming at V came to 4 bases and at J to 5 bases, leaving 5 bases not matched to a gene. Germline V gene sequence: CDR1 MGHRA, CDR2 YSYEKL. This CDR3 has 15 amino acids. CDR3 amino acids: CASSRPGLAGNEQYF. The CDR3 nucleotides read TGCGCCAGCAGCCGACCGGGACTAGCGGGAAACGAGCAGTACTTC.

This clone appeared a few times. The chain recombines TRBV19 with TRBJ2-5; D might be TRBD1 (6 bases). Germline assignment: CDR1 LNHDA and CDR2 SQIVND (reference sequence). CDR3 length equals 16 residues. The ends were cut back, 5 bases at V and 2 bases at J, with 18 bases in the middle. The CDR3 DNA sequence: TGTGCCAGTAGTGGCACAAGGTCAGGGGATCAAGAGACCCAGTACTTC. Its protein product is CASSGTRSGDQETQYF.

The chain carries TRBV7-9 and TRBJ2-7; TRBD2 might be the D (5 bases). V dropped 11 bases and J dropped 0 bases, with 14 bases sitting between them. Germline V gene data show CDR1 as SEHNR and CDR2 as FQNEAQ (reference sequence). The CDR3 runs 13 residues. DNA of the CDR3: TGTGCCGCGCGGGCGCTTCTCTCCTACGAGCAGTACTTC. This encodes CAARALLSYEQYF.